The following is a T cell receptor beta chain sequence with its context. This clonotype was found a few times. There is no known antigen for this receptor. No much larger clone is present one base from it, and per-base qualities are unavailable. Including cysteine and phenylalanine, the CDR3 has 13 amino acids. Just the 39-base CDR3 DNA is kept, in frame starting at base 1. Unmatched junction bases come to 0, with V trimmed by 3 bases and J by 3 bases. As encoded in the germline V gene (reference sequence), CDR1 is WNHNN while CDR2 is SYGVQD. These data come from a study of naive and memory T cell subsets (dated by TCRdb to 2015 to 2018). At the level of the whole study: The figure summarizing the skin biopsy and whole blood samples listed roughly ten blood donors, 7 tuberculin skin test biopsies and 3 saline control biopsies. PCR2 was typically a SYBR Green qPCR stopped at a set threshold; low-input samples could instead use end-point PCR (about 6 cycles). The paper as a whole reports these results and caveats: The RNA-based method was acknowledged as potentially sensitive to TCR transcript changes with T cell activation and differentiation.

The study described a robust, sensitive protocol for amplifying, sequencing and analyzing TCRs, using 3' ligation of a UMI-containing oligonucleotide to TCR cDNA. For whole blood analysis, roughly 2.6 ml of peripheral blood was drawn from adult healthy volunteers into Tempus tubes, and RNA was extracted according to the manufacturer's instructions. Before reverse transcription, total RNA that had not been cell sorted was treated with RQ1 DNase, with a target input of 1 to 1000 ng. Skin biopsy and whole blood libraries were made to test pipeline robustness in samples where T cells form a minority population. Library method: 5' RACE. The ligated cDNA was amplified in four rounds of PCR with nested alpha and beta constant region primers together with the SP2 primer. For the blood and skin samples, reverse transcription of TCR RNA was done with SuperScript IV along with alpha and beta constant region primers. An oligonucleotide carrying the Illumina SP2 primer and a UMI was ligated to the cDNA 3' end using T4 RNA ligase 1. The 12-nucleotide UMI was composed of two random hexamers separated by an eight-base spacer, which was included to prevent hairpin formation. From the second PCR onward, TCR alpha and beta chain libraries were processed separately, and dual indexing was applied for multiplexing. After pooling, the indexed libraries were analyzed by capillary electrophoresis and sequenced on either an Illumina MiSeq or NextSeq. PhiX DNA at about 4.5-8% was spiked into libraries to increase base diversity and improve cluster recognition. Processing in the source paper ran as follows. Demultiplexor pulled UMIs out of read 2, joined the UMIs with the TCR sequence from read 1, and separated reads according to sample indices. Decombinator identified V and J genes and V-J junctions and gave each TCR a five-part identifier that included V and J deletions. Collapsinator relied on UMIs to correct both sequencing errors and PCR amplification heterogeneity, producing a UMI-based abundance for each TCR. CDR3Translator turned identifiers into nucleotide sequence, translated the nucleotide sequence into amino acids, and pulled out CDR3 regions based on terminal motifs. After normalization to the amount of input RNA, error-corrected alpha and beta TCR counts from blood and skin were compared. The raw public reads went through TCRdb reprocessing: fastp at Q25, MiXCR clone calling, in-frame beta chains kept. When rows share a CDR3 protein, they turn into one entry using the most common DNA and genes. None of the V and J calls come from the authors' own analysis; TCRdb made them. The sample has about 62,000 distinct CDR3 sequences on record, under 10% of them singletons. The ten most abundant clones make up less than 20% of the sample.

This sequence originates from a female donor in good health. The sequence is built from TRBV10-1 and TRBJ2-3; 7 central nucleotides agree with TRBD1. The CDR3 protein sequence reads: CASSDRGTDTQYF. The sequenced DNA is TGCGCCAGCAGTGACAGGGGGACAGATACGCAGTATTTT.